The rows below give T cell receptor beta chains drawn from one sample of a study of blood T cell repertoires in COVID-19. The protocol was immunoSEQ multiplex PCR, while the TCRdb copy is restricted to in-frame clones and leaves out a portion. This sample yields 250,000 to 300,000 clones, of which 85% to 90% are seen a single time; approximately 4% belongs to the top ten. Sequences were obtained from peripheral blood. The receptors stem from a man aged 18 to 30 with active or convalescent COVID-19. CDR3s include the opening cysteine and the closing phenylalanine or tryptophan. The D gene is left open where the match is weak. The size entry is marked missing in some rows and otherwise reads once, few, many or a size class.

clone_size: once; j_call: TRBJ2-1; d_call: TRBD2; v_call: TRBV28; cdr3_nt: TGTGCCTTAACCACCGGCGGGAGTGGGAACAATGAGCAGTTCTTC; cdr3_aa: CALTTGGSGNNEQFF
clone_size: .; j_call: TRBJ1-4; d_call: .; v_call: TRBV19; cdr3_nt: TGTGCCAGTAGTATCCACTCCCCCCTGGGGGCGGGGGATGAAAAACTGTTTTTT; cdr3_aa: CASSIHSPLGAGDEKLFF
clone_size: once; j_call: TRBJ2-1; d_call: .; v_call: TRBV11-2; cdr3_nt: TGTGCCAGCAGCTTAGGCCTCGACAATTACAATGAGCAGTTCTTC; cdr3_aa: CASSLGLDNYNEQFF
clone_size: once; j_call: TRBJ2-5; d_call: .; v_call: TRBV15; cdr3_nt: TGTGCCACCAGCAGAGACGTGGGCGAGACCCAGTACTTC; cdr3_aa: CATSRDVGETQYF
clone_size: .; j_call: TRBJ1-2; d_call: TRBD1; v_call: TRBV12-3/TRBV12-4; cdr3_nt: TGTGCCAGCAGTCAAAGGGACAGCTGGGGCTACACCTTC; cdr3_aa: CASSQRDSWGYTF
clone_size: .; j_call: TRBJ2-3; d_call: TRBD2; v_call: TRBV6-2/TRBV6-3; cdr3_nt: TGTGCCAGCAGTTACGCAGCGGGGCCCTTCACAGATACGCAGTATTTT; cdr3_aa: CASSYAAGPFTDTQYF
clone_size: .; j_call: TRBJ2-3; d_call: .; v_call: TRBV30; cdr3_nt: TGTGCCTGCGGCGGGGAAAACACAGATACGCAGTATTTT; cdr3_aa: CACGGENTDTQYF
clone_size: few; j_call: TRBJ1-2; d_call: TRBD1; v_call: TRBV3-1/TRBV3-2; cdr3_nt: TGTGCCAGCAGCCAAGAAGGGACAGGCGGCTACACCTTC; cdr3_aa: CASSQEGTGGYTF
clone_size: .; j_call: TRBJ2-1; d_call: .; v_call: TRBV30; cdr3_nt: TGTGCCTGGCAATACAATGAGCAGTTCTTC; cdr3_aa: CAWQYNEQFF
clone_size: .; j_call: TRBJ2-6; d_call: TRBD1; v_call: TRBV28; cdr3_nt: TGTGCCAGCAGACTCCGGGACAGCTCTGGGGCCAACGTCCTGACTTTC; cdr3_aa: CASRLRDSSGANVLTF
clone_size: .; j_call: TRBJ1-6; d_call: .; v_call: TRBV5-8; cdr3_nt: TGTGCCAGCACCACGCTGGTGGGGGCAGCCCTCCACTTT; cdr3_aa: CASTTLVGAALHF
clone_size: .; j_call: TRBJ2-3; d_call: .; v_call: TRBV5-4; cdr3_nt: TGTGCCAGCAGCGCGGGGACTAGCACAGATACGCAGTATTTT; cdr3_aa: CASSAGTSTDTQYF
clone_size: .; j_call: TRBJ1-4; d_call: .; v_call: TRBV6-5; cdr3_nt: TGTGCCAGCAGTTATGAGGCCAGCTCTCAAGAAAAACTGTTTTTT; cdr3_aa: CASSYEASSQEKLFF
clone_size: .; j_call: TRBJ2-1; d_call: .; v_call: TRBV14; cdr3_nt: TGTGCCAGCAGCCCCCGGACTGACGGTGAGCAGTTCTTC; cdr3_aa: CASSPRTDGEQFF
clone_size: once; j_call: TRBJ2-1; d_call: .; v_call: TRBV4-3; cdr3_nt: TGCGCCAGCAGCCAAAACTACAGGAGCTCCTACAATGAGCAGTTCTTC; cdr3_aa: CASSQNYRSSYNEQFF
clone_size: .; j_call: TRBJ2-2; d_call: .; v_call: TRBV5-1; cdr3_nt: TGCGCCAGCAGCTTGAGGGGACAATCGAACACCGGGGAGCTGTTTTTT; cdr3_aa: CASSLRGQSNTGELFF
clone_size: once; j_call: TRBJ1-2; d_call: .; v_call: TRBV5-6; cdr3_nt: TGTGCCAGCAGCTCACCTTCGGGTAACTATGGCTACACCTTC; cdr3_aa: CASSSPSGNYGYTF
clone_size: .; j_call: TRBJ2-3; d_call: .; v_call: TRBV28; cdr3_nt: TGTGCCAGCAGTTTATTTCAGGGCCCAGATACGCAGTATTTT; cdr3_aa: CASSLFQGPDTQYF
clone_size: once; j_call: TRBJ1-3; d_call: .; v_call: TRBV18; cdr3_nt: TGTGCCAGCTCACCACCGTCGGACACCATATATTTT; cdr3_aa: CASSPPSDTIYF
clone_size: .; j_call: TRBJ2-1; d_call: TRBD1; v_call: TRBV6-6; cdr3_nt: TGTGCCAGCAGGAAGGACAGGATTTACAATGAGCAGTTCTTC; cdr3_aa: CASRKDRIYNEQFF
clone_size: .; j_call: TRBJ2-7; d_call: TRBD1; v_call: TRBV11-2; cdr3_nt: TGTGCCAGCAGCTCCACTTCCAGACAGGGATTCTCCTACGAGCAGTACTTC; cdr3_aa: CASSSTSRQGFSYEQYF
clone_size: .; j_call: TRBJ1-6; d_call: TRBD1; v_call: TRBV19; cdr3_nt: TGTGCCAGTAGTGTCGACAGGGGGAATTCACCCCTCCACTTT; cdr3_aa: CASSVDRGNSPLHF
clone_size: many; j_call: TRBJ2-2; d_call: .; v_call: TRBV27; cdr3_nt: TGTGCCAGCGGACTGACCGGGGAGCTGTTTTTT; cdr3_aa: CASGLTGELFF
clone_size: .; j_call: TRBJ2-3; d_call: .; v_call: TRBV9; cdr3_nt: TGTGCCAGCAGCCCACTTCGAGATACGCAGTATTTT; cdr3_aa: CASSPLRDTQYF
clone_size: .; j_call: TRBJ2-5; d_call: TRBD1; v_call: TRBV2; cdr3_nt: TGTGCCAGCAGCCGACAGGGTTTCCAAGAGACCCAGTACTTC; cdr3_aa: CASSRQGFQETQYF
clone_size: few; j_call: TRBJ2-2; d_call: TRBD1; v_call: TRBV4-1; cdr3_nt: TGCGCCAGCAGCCACCGAAAGGGGACAGGGGTCACCGGGGAGCTGTTTTTT; cdr3_aa: CASSHRKGTGVTGELFF
clone_size: .; j_call: TRBJ1-1; d_call: .; v_call: TRBV5-1; cdr3_nt: TGCGCCAGCAGCTTACTACCGATGAACACTGAAGCTTTCTTT; cdr3_aa: CASSLLPMNTEAFF
clone_size: .; j_call: TRBJ2-3; d_call: .; v_call: TRBV19; cdr3_nt: TGTGCCAGTAGTATTATGGGTGCTAGTGTAGATACGCAGTATTTT; cdr3_aa: CASSIMGASVDTQYF
clone_size: .; j_call: TRBJ2-3; d_call: TRBD2; v_call: TRBV2; cdr3_nt: TGTGCCAGCAGCCCGGGACTAAGCTCCGATACGCAGTATTTT; cdr3_aa: CASSPGLSSDTQYF
clone_size: .; j_call: TRBJ2-5; d_call: .; v_call: TRBV7-3; cdr3_nt: TGTGCCAGCAGCTCAGGGGACATCCGAGGAGAGACCCAGTACTTC; cdr3_aa: CASSSGDIRGETQYF
clone_size: .; j_call: TRBJ2-7; d_call: .; v_call: TRBV2; cdr3_nt: TGTGCCAGCAGTTTACCCGGGACACCGTCTCGGGAGCAGTACTTC; cdr3_aa: CASSLPGTPSREQYF
clone_size: .; j_call: TRBJ1-3; d_call: .; v_call: TRBV9; cdr3_nt: TGTGCCAGCAGCGTCGCTAAGACCATATATTTT; cdr3_aa: CASSVAKTIYF
clone_size: few; j_call: TRBJ2-7; d_call: .; v_call: TRBV19; cdr3_nt: TGTGCCAGTAGTCCAGACGCAGGGGCCCCCCTCGGCGAGCAGTACTTC; cdr3_aa: CASSPDAGAPLGEQYF